The rows below give T cell receptor beta chains drawn from one sample of a study of T cells after yellow fever vaccination. TCRdb ran MiXCR on the 5' RACE reads and lists one entry per CDR3 protein. The repertoire holds 500,000 to 650,000 distinct CDR3 sequences, with about 17% as singletons. Here the sequenced sample was PBMCs, taken around 5 days after the first yellow fever vaccination. All receptors derive from a man aged 18 to 30 who received the YFV17D yellow fever vaccine. CDR3s include the opening cysteine and the closing phenylalanine or tryptophan. The D gene is left open where the match is weak. The size entry is marked missing in some rows and otherwise reads once, few, many or a size class.

NA,TRBV11-1,NA,TRBJ1-2,CASSFYSGHYGYTF,TGTGCCAGCAGCTTCTATTCGGGTCACTATGGCTACACCTTC
few,TRBV12-3/TRBV12-4,NA,TRBJ1-5,CASSFWATQPQHF,TGTGCCAGCAGTTTCTGGGCTACTCAGCCCCAGCATTTT
NA,TRBV9,NA,TRBJ2-5,CASSVVLAKQETQYF,TGTGCCAGCAGCGTAGTTTTAGCGAAACAAGAGACCCAGTACTTC
few,TRBV6-6,NA,TRBJ2-1,CASSTTANEQFF,TGTGCCAGCAGCACCACAGCCAATGAGCAGTTCTTC
NA,TRBV4-3,TRBD1,TRBJ1-2,CASSRDRVGANYGYTF,TGCGCCAGCAGCCGCGACAGGGTCGGCGCTAACTATGGCTACACCTTC
few,TRBV4-3,TRBD2,TRBJ2-3,CASSPRLAGVEADTQYF,TGCGCCAGCAGCCCCCGACTAGCGGGGGTGGAGGCAGATACGCAGTATTTT
NA,TRBV12-3/TRBV12-4,NA,TRBJ1-6,CASSYGQIDRSNSPLHF,TGTGCCAGCAGTTATGGGCAAATTGACAGGTCCAATTCACCCCTCCACTTT
NA,TRBV14,NA,TRBJ1-2,CASSQDRRDFLRSGVYTF,TGTGCCAGCAGCCAAGACCGCAGGGACTTCCTCAGATCCGGCGTCTACACCTTC
NA,TRBV7-9,NA,TRBJ1-5,CASSLGGQGQPQHF,TGTGCCAGCAGCTTAGGAGGTCAGGGTCAGCCCCAGCATTTT
NA,TRBV28,NA,TRBJ1-2,CASLTGDTVKGYTF,TGTGCCAGTTTAACCGGGGATACGGTAAAGGGCTACACCTTC
NA,TRBV20-1,TRBD2,TRBJ2-1,CSARGLAGDNEQFF,TGCAGTGCCCGGGGACTAGCGGGGGACAATGAGCAGTTCTTC
NA,TRBV2,TRBD1,TRBJ1-1,CASSEREKGAFNTEAFF,TGTGCCAGCAGTGAAAGGGAGAAGGGGGCTTTTAACACTGAAGCTTTCTTT
NA,TRBV5-5,TRBD1,TRBJ1-5,CASSSGRGVDQPQHF,TGTGCCAGCAGCAGCGGCAGGGGGGTCGATCAGCCCCAGCATTTT
few,TRBV7-9,NA,TRBJ1-2,CASSWAAAAAEGGYTF,TGTGCCAGCAGCTGGGCGGCGGCAGCGGCCGAGGGTGGCTACACCTTC
few,TRBV6-1,NA,TRBJ2-5,CASSPDRRYQETQYF,TGTGCCAGCAGTCCCGACAGGCGGTACCAAGAGACCCAGTACTTC
NA,TRBV7-3,NA,TRBJ1-1,CASSARGDTEAFF,TGTGCCAGCAGCGCAAGAGGCGACACTGAAGCTTTCTTT
few,TRBV28,NA,TRBJ2-1,CASSLPSRAENEQFF,TGTGCCAGCAGTTTGCCTTCCAGGGCAGAAAATGAGCAGTTCTTC
NA,TRBV29-1,NA,TRBJ1-2,CSVEDRRAPNYGYTF,TGCAGCGTTGAAGATCGCAGGGCTCCTAACTATGGCTACACCTTC
few,TRBV3-1,TRBD1,TRBJ1-5,CASSPGTGLGPQHF,TGTGCCAGCAGCCCCGGGACAGGGCTAGGCCCCCAGCATTTT
NA,TRBV6-5,TRBD2,TRBJ2-2,CASSYSPRGGTGELFF,TGTGCCAGCAGTTATAGCCCCCGGGGGGGAACCGGGGAGCTGTTTTTT
few,TRBV6-5,TRBD2,TRBJ2-3,CASSYSYSGGAADTQYF,TGTGCCAGCAGTTACAGCTATAGCGGGGGGGCCGCAGATACGCAGTATTTT
NA,TRBV7-8,NA,TRBJ2-5,CASSLQGGWADGTQYF,TGTGCCAGCAGCTTACAGGGGGGGTGGGCAGACGGGACCCAGTACTTC
few,TRBV7-2,TRBD1,TRBJ2-7,CASSPGTGFYEQYF,TGTGCCAGCAGCCCCGGGACAGGGTTCTACGAGCAGTACTTC
NA,TRBV7-9,TRBD1,TRBJ2-2,CASGQGAPTGELFF,TGTGCCAGCGGACAGGGGGCGCCCACCGGGGAGCTGTTTTTT
NA,TRBV7-9,NA,TRBJ2-5,CASSQRGAQYF,TGTGCCAGCAGCCAAAGGGGGGCCCAGTACTTC
NA,TRBV7-8,NA,TRBJ1-6,CASSFDSPLHF,TGTGCCAGCAGCTTCGATTCACCCCTCCACTTT
few,TRBV7-8,TRBD1,TRBJ1-5,CASSQGTVYQPQHF,TGTGCCAGCAGCCAGGGGACAGTTTATCAGCCCCAGCATTTT
few,TRBV14,NA,TRBJ2-5,CASSRETGILETQYF,TGTGCCAGCAGCCGGGAGACGGGGATCCTAGAGACCCAGTACTTC
few,TRBV4-1,TRBD1,TRBJ1-1,CASSQLGQGGTEAFF,TGCGCCAGCAGCCAACTGGGACAGGGAGGGACTGAAGCTTTCTTT
NA,TRBV7-2,NA,TRBJ2-3,CASSFDAMRTQYF,TGTGCCAGCAGCTTTGATGCGATGCGGACGCAGTATTTT
NA,TRBV28,NA,TRBJ2-7,CASSAGTTFVEQYF,TGTGCCAGCAGTGCCGGGACCACCTTCGTCGAGCAGTACTTC
few,TRBV5-1,TRBD1,TRBJ1-1,CASSIAGGQGEAFF,TGCGCCAGCAGCATCGCAGGCGGACAGGGTGAAGCTTTCTTT
NA,TRBV12-3/TRBV12-4,NA,TRBJ1-4,CASSQGSEKLFF,TGTGCCAGCAGTCAAGGCTCAGAAAAACTGTTTTTT
NA,TRBV29-1,NA,TRBJ2-2,CSVSWGQNTGELFF,TGCAGCGTTTCGTGGGGCCAAAACACCGGGGAGCTGTTTTTT
NA,TRBV12-3/TRBV12-4,NA,TRBJ2-3,CASRRDSTDTQYF,TGTGCCAGCAGGCGGGACAGCACAGATACGCAGTATTTT
NA,TRBV14,NA,TRBJ2-5,CASRQDGFQETQYF,TGTGCCAGCAGACAGGACGGATTCCAAGAGACCCAGTACTTC
NA,TRBV19,NA,TRBJ2-6,CASSIEEGSGANVLTF,TGTGCCAGTAGTATAGAAGAAGGGTCTGGGGCCAACGTCCTGACTTTC
few,TRBV11-2,NA,TRBJ2-3,CASSPTEGPPTDTQYF,TGTGCCAGCAGCCCCACCGAGGGCCCTCCCACAGATACGCAGTATTTT
few,TRBV2,TRBD1,TRBJ1-1,CASSDGQGNTEAFF,TGTGCCAGCAGTGATGGACAGGGGAACACTGAAGCTTTCTTT
few,TRBV24-1,NA,TRBJ1-4,CATSEGQNTNEKLFF,TGTGCCACCAGTGAAGGCCAAAATACTAATGAAAAACTGTTTTTT